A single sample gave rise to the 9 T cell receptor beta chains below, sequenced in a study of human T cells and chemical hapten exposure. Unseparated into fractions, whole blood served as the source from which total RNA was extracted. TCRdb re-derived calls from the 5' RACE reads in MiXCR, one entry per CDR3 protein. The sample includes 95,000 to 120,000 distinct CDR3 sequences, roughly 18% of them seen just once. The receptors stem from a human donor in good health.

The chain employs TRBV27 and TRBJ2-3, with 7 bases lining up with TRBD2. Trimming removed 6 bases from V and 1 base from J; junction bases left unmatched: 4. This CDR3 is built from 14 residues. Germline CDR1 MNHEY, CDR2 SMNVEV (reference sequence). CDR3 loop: CASRSSGRTDTQYF. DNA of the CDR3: TGTGCCAGCAGGTCTAGCGGCCGCACAGATACGCAGTATTTT.

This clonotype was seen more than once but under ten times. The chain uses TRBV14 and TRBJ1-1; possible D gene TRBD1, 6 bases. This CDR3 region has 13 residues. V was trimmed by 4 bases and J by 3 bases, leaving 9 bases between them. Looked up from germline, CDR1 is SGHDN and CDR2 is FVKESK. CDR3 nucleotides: TGTGCCAGCAGCCTCGGACAGCACACTGAAGCTTTCTTT. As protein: CASSLGQHTEAFF.

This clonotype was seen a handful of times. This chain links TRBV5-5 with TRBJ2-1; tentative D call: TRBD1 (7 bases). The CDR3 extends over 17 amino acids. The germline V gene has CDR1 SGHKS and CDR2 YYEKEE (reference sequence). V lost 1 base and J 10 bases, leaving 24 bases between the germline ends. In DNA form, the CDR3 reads TGTGCCAGCAGCTTGTCGACAGGGAGGAGAGTCGGACAGGAGCAGTTCTTC. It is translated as CASSLSTGRRVGQEQFF.

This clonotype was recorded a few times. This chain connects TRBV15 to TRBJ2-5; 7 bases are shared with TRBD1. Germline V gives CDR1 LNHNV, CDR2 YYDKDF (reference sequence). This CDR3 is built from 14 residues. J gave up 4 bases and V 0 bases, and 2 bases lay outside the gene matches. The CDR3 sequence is CATSRDRGRETQYF. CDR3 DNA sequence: TGTGCCACCAGCAGAGATAGGGGGCGAGAGACCCAGTACTTC.

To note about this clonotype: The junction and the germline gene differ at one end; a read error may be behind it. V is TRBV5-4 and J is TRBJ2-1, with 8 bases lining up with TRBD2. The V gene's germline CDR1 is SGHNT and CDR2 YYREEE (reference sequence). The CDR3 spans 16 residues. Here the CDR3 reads CASSLGMAGGRNEQFF. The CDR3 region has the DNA TGCGCCAGCAGCTTGGGAATGGCGGGAGGTCGGAATGAGCAGTTCTTC.

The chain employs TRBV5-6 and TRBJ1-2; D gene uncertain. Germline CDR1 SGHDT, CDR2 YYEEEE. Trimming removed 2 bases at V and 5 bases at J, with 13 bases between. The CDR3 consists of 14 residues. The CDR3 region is CASSLSRIDYGYTF. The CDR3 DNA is TGTGCCAGCAGCTTATCCCGAATCGATTATGGCTACACCTTC.

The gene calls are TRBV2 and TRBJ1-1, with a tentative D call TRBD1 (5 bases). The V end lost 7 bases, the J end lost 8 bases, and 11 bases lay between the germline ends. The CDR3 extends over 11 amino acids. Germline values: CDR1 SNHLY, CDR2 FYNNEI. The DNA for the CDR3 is TGTGCCAGCACCTTAAGGGGAGAAGCTTTCTTT. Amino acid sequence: CASTLRGEAFF.

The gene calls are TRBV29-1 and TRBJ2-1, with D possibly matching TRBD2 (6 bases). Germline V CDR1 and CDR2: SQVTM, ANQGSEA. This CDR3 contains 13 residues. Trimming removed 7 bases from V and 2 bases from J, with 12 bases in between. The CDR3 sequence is CSAGRTTYNEQFF. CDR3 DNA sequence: TGCAGCGCTGGGAGGACGACCTACAATGAGCAGTTCTTC.

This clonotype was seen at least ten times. The DNA of the CDR3 is TGCGCCAGCAGCTTGTCGGGACAGTTCTACGAGCAGTACTTC. It is translated as CASSLSGQFYEQYF. The V call is TRBV5-1, the J call TRBJ2-7; 7 nucleotides line up with TRBD1. V gave up 1 base and J gave up 3 bases; unmatched junction bases: 4. Looked up from germline, CDR1 is SGHRS and CDR2 is YFSETQ. The CDR3 spans 14 residues.